Below are 20 T cell receptor beta chains sequenced from a single sample in a study of T-cell memory formation after mild COVID-19. TCRdb passed the 5' RACE reads through MiXCR, listing each CDR3 protein once. Counted here are just over 400,000 distinct CDR3 sequences, more than 20% occurring once; the ten biggest clones make up over 10%. Sequences were obtained from PBMCs or a T cell subset sorted from them (not recorded which). These TCRs come from an adult woman who had mild COVID-19 (a few samples of this study predate the infection). Cell type and time point are not known.

This clonotype was counted only a few times. This chain uses TRBV30 with TRBJ2-6; TRBD1 matches 8 bases. CDR1 GTSNPN and CDR2 SVGIG come from the germline V gene (reference sequence). CDR3 length: 15 residues. The J segment lost 4 bases and the V segment lost 3 bases, leaving 5 bases of the junction unmatched. DNA for the CDR3: TGTGCCTGGAGCGAGGACAGGGTCGGGGCCAACGTCCTGACTTTC. Protein: CAWSEDRVGANVLTF.

The rearrangement uses TRBV6-1 and TRBJ2-1; possibly TRBD1 for D (5 bases). Germline loops: CDR1 MNHNS, CDR2 SASEGT. V lost 6 bases, J lost 5 bases, and 14 bases lay in between. The CDR3 is 14 amino acids. CDR3 sequence reads: CASSRTSLNNEQFF. The CDR3 region has the DNA TGTGCCAGCAGCCGGACAAGCCTTAACAATGAGCAGTTCTTC.

This sequence joins TRBV11-3 and TRBJ2-3; a possible D gene is TRBD1 (5 bases). Trimming cost V 6 bases and J 5 bases, with 12 bases left between them. The CDR3 extends over 13 amino acids. Germline CDR1 SGHNT, CDR2 YENEEA. The CDR3: CASRSGSGDTQYF. DNA for the CDR3: TGTGCCAGCAGGTCAGGGTCAGGAGATACGCAGTATTTT.

The table lists this clonotype with many counts. The gene calls are TRBV20-1 and TRBJ2-7; TRBD2 agrees at 10 bases. Germline CDR1 is DFQATT and CDR2 is SNEGSKA (reference sequence). The CDR3 has 14 amino acids. The J segment lost 0 bases and the V segment lost 4 bases, leaving 3 bases of the junction unmatched. The CDR3 nucleotides are TGCAGTGCTAATCCTAGCGGGAGCTCCTACGAGCAGTACTTC. Translating gives CSANPSGSSYEQYF.

This chain joins TRBV12-3 or TRBV12-4 and TRBJ1-1; D is uncertain. Trimming removed 6 bases at V and 5 bases at J, with 22 bases between. This CDR3 is 16 amino acids long. The CDR3 DNA follows: TGTGCCAGCAGCCCTAGTTTCGAGCGTGGGGAGACTGAAGCTTTCTTT. This codes for CASSPSFERGETEAFF.

This chain uses TRBV4-3 with TRBJ2-3; tentatively, D is TRBD2 (5 bases). V dropped 0 bases and J dropped 5 bases, with 9 bases sitting between them. The length of the CDR3 is 14 residues. The germline V gene has CDR1 LGHNA and CDR2 YSLEER. The CDR3 region has the DNA TGCGCCAGCAGCCAAGAAGGGAGCGGAGATACGCAGTATTTT. Translation gives CASSQEGSGDTQYF.

The rearrangement uses TRBV10-2 and TRBJ2-7; 8 bases match TRBD1. Per germline, CDR1 WSHSY and CDR2 SAAADI. The CDR3 length is 13 residues. Trimming at V came to 4 bases and at J to 2 bases, leaving 1 base not matched to a gene. This CDR3 reads CASSGDRPYEQYF. CDR3 bases: TGCGCCAGCAGTGGGGACAGGCCCTACGAGCAGTACTTC.

This clonotype has ten or more counts. The junction departs from the called germline gene at one end, perhaps through a read error. The V gene is TRBV18, the J gene TRBJ1-1; no clear D gene. The germline V gene has CDR1 KGHSH and CDR2 LQKENI. The CDR3 totals 13 residues. The CDR3 here is CASSPSGNTEAFF. For the CDR3, the DNA is TGCGCCAGCAGCCCCTCCGGGAACACTGAAGCTTTCTTT.

This clonotype was detected only a few times. The chain links TRBV5-1 to TRBJ2-2, with 9 bases lining up with TRBD2. With V trimmed by 0 bases and J by 1 base, 1 base remained unmatched. The CDR3 consists of 16 residues. Germline CDR1 is SGHRS and CDR2 is YFSETQ. The chain's CDR3 is CASSLVAGVNTGELFF. Here the CDR3 DNA reads TGCGCCAGCAGCTTGGTAGCGGGAGTGAACACCGGGGAGCTGTTTTTT.

This clonotype has only a few counts. This rearrangement joins TRBV9 to TRBJ2-5, with 8 positions matching TRBD1. After removal of 3 bases from V and 2 bases from J, the junction contained 3 bases not matched to a gene. The CDR3 covers 14 residues. CDR1 SGDLS and CDR2 YYNGEE come from the germline V gene. CDR3 coding DNA: TGTGCCAGCAGCGCCGGACAGGGACAAGAGACCCAGTACTTC. This gives the protein CASSAGQGQETQYF.

This clonotype has just a few counts. This chain links TRBV24-1 with TRBJ1-2, with a weak D call TRBD1 (5 bases). Trimming shortened V by 3 bases and J by 2 bases, and 6 bases separated the two germline ends. This CDR3 spans 13 amino acids. Germline V lookup: CDR1 KGHDR, CDR2 SFDVKD. CDR3 coding DNA: TGTGCCACCAGTGATGGGGGGAACTATGGCTACACCTTC. This sequence encodes CATSDGGNYGYTF.

This clonotype came up a few times. The chain has TRBV6-5 and TRBJ2-1; 16 bases agree with TRBD2. Germline trimming cut 0 bases from V and 7 bases from J; bases unmatched to any gene: 9. Per the germline V gene, CDR1 is MNHEY and CDR2 is SVGAGI. CDR3 size: 19 residues. CDR3 region: CASSYSVLGLAGGPNEQFF. CDR3 sequence (DNA): TGTGCCAGCAGTTACTCTGTGTTGGGACTAGCGGGAGGGCCGAATGAGCAGTTCTTC.

This clonotype has a handful of counts. The chain recombines TRBV25-1 with TRBJ2-1, with 12 bases identical to TRBD2. Unmatched junction bases numbered 13, after V lost 2 bases and J lost 8 bases. The CDR3 has 18 amino acids. CDR1 and CDR2 from the germline V gene are MGHDK and SYGVNS. The DNA of the CDR3 is TGTGCCAGCAGTGAACCCGAGACTAGCGGGGGCGCAGGCCATGAGCAGTTCTTC. Encoded protein: CASSEPETSGGAGHEQFF.

V gene TRBV11-2 combines with J gene TRBJ2-7; D is unresolved. Germline CDR1 and CDR2: SGHAT and FQNNGV. The CDR3 length is 14 residues. V was shortened by 4 bases and J by 7 bases, with 17 bases between the two germline ends. The CDR3 loop reads CASSSIRRVLEQYF. CDR3 DNA sequence: TGTGCCAGCAGCTCCATACGTAGGGTGTTGGAGCAGTACTTC.

This clonotype appeared a few times. This chain connects TRBV20-1 to TRBJ2-7; TRBD2 might be the D (5 bases). Trimming took 1 base from V and 1 from J, leaving 11 bases between them. The CDR3 has 14 amino acids. CDR1 DFQATT and CDR2 SNEGSKA come from the germline V gene (reference sequence). CDR3 sequence (DNA): TGCAGTGCTAGAGCGCACGGCGGGTCCTACGAGCAGTACTTC. Translation gives CSARAHGGSYEQYF.

This chain links TRBV12-3 or TRBV12-4 with TRBJ1-2; the D is unclear. This CDR3 region has 14 residues. Trimming pared 8 bases from V and 8 bases from J, leaving 21 bases between. For the CDR3, the DNA is TGTGCCAGCCGCTCGGCGGGTGACGGAAAGGGCTACACCTTC. Translation gives CASRSAGDGKGYTF.

A few counts support this clonotype. This rearrangement joins TRBV6-5 to TRBJ1-5; 8 nucleotides line up with TRBD1. Trimming took 6 bases from V and 7 from J; bases not matched to a gene: 8. The CDR3 has 14 residues. Germline V lookup: CDR1 MNHEY, CDR2 SVGAGI. CDR3 bases: TGTGCCAGCAGAAGGACAGGGCGGGAACAGCCCCAGCATTTT. This gives the protein CASRRTGREQPQHF.

V and J are TRBV4-1 and TRBJ2-2; TRBD2 might be the D (5 bases). CDR1 is MGHRA, CDR2 YSYEKL, per germline. V was shortened by 4 bases and J by 1 base, with 13 bases between the two germline ends. This CDR3 region has 16 residues. The CDR3 DNA reads TGCGCCAGCAGCCCAATCCTAGCTGAGAACACCGGGGAGCTGTTTTTT. It is translated as CASSPILAENTGELFF.

This chain connects TRBV13 to TRBJ2-2; D is perhaps TRBD2 (5 bases). This CDR3 is 16 amino acids long. The V end lost 5 bases, the J end lost 7 bases, and 20 bases lay between the germline ends. From germline, CDR1 is PRHDT and CDR2 FYEKMQ (reference sequence). In DNA form, the CDR3 reads TGTGCCAGCAGCCTCACCCCGGACTCCACGGGCGGGGAGCTGTTTTTT. Its translation: CASSLTPDSTGGELFF. Complete variable domain (other parts from reference TRBV13 and TRBJ2-2): AAGVIQSPRHLIKEKRETATLKCYPIPRHDTVYWYQQGPGQDPQFLISFYEKMQSDKGSIPDRFSAQQFSDYHSELNMSSLELGDSALYFCASSLTPDSTGGELFFGEGSRLTVL.

In DNA form, the CDR3 reads TGTGCCAGCAGCTTAGTAGGGGTATATAGCAATCAGCCCCAGCATTTT. Its translation: CASSLVGVYSNQPQHF. This sequence joins TRBV7-9 and TRBJ1-5; weak D call: TRBD1 (5 bases). V was trimmed by 1 base and J by 0 bases, leaving 10 bases between them. The CDR3 sequence is 16 residues long. Germline assignment: CDR1 SEHNR and CDR2 FQNEAQ (reference sequence).